The rows below give T cell receptor beta chains drawn from one sample of a study of T-cell memory formation after mild COVID-19. TCRdb analysed the 5' RACE reads with MiXCR anew, one entry per CDR3 protein. The sample has a few hundred thousand distinct CDR3 sequences; around 27% are singletons. The specimen sequenced was PBMCs or a T cell subset sorted from them (not recorded which). These receptors were collected from an adult woman who had mild COVID-19 (a few samples of this study predate the infection). Cell type and time point are not known. CDR3s include the opening cysteine and the closing phenylalanine or tryptophan. The order of the fields is clone size, V gene, D gene, J gene, CDR3 protein, CDR3 DNA. A D gene is named only where the DNA matches it firmly. Only part of the rows carry a size: once, few, many, or a class if the clone is expanded.

NA	TRBV5-1	TRBD2	TRBJ2-3	CASRMAGGFADTQYF	TGCGCCAGCAGGATGGCGGGAGGATTCGCAGATACGCAGTATTTT
NA	TRBV7-2	NA	TRBJ2-5	CASSRAGMGETQYF	TGTGCCAGCAGTCGGGCGGGGATGGGAGAGACCCAGTACTTC
NA	TRBV7-7	TRBD1	TRBJ2-2	CASSPDRGRSGELFF	TGTGCTAGCAGCCCGGACAGGGGGCGAAGCGGGGAGCTGTTTTTT
few	TRBV29-1	NA	TRBJ2-7	CSVGMGYEQYF	TGCAGCGTTGGCATGGGCTACGAGCAGTACTTC
NA	TRBV6-1	NA	TRBJ2-5	CASRKGHAGETQYF	TGTGCCAGCAGAAAGGGACACGCGGGAGAGACCCAGTACTTC
NA	TRBV24-1	TRBD1	TRBJ1-1	CATSDSRQGEAFF	TGTGCCACCAGTGATTCTCGACAGGGTGAAGCTTTCTTT
many	TRBV23-1	TRBD1	TRBJ2-5	CATRHKRGDRQETQYF	TGCGCCACGCGTCACAAAAGGGGGGACAGGCAAGAGACCCAGTACTTC
few	TRBV7-9	NA	TRBJ1-2	CASSPGLSGYTF	TGTGCCAGCAGCCCCGGCCTCTCTGGCTACACCTTC
NA	TRBV12-3/TRBV12-4	TRBD1	TRBJ2-7	CASSSLPPGTAEQYF	TGTGCCAGCAGTTCCCTACCCCCGGGGACAGCAGAGCAGTACTTC
few	TRBV24-1	NA	TRBJ2-1	CATSDLESFAYNEQFF	TGTGCCACCAGTGATTTAGAGAGTTTCGCCTACAATGAGCAGTTCTTC
once	TRBV12-3/TRBV12-4	NA	TRBJ2-5	CASSFVWGDTETQYF	TGTGCCAGCAGTTTCGTCTGGGGTGACACGGAGACCCAGTACTTC
NA	TRBV4-2	TRBD2	TRBJ2-7	CASSQGPSGGTSYEQYF	TGTGCCAGCAGCCAGGGACCTAGCGGGGGTACCTCCTACGAGCAGTACTTC
once	TRBV6-5	NA	TRBJ2-7	CASSYSGFREQYF	TGTGCCAGCAGTTACTCGGGCTTCAGGGAGCAGTACTTC
NA	TRBV20-1	NA	TRBJ1-3	CSASKTGRSGNTIYF	TGCAGTGCTAGCAAAACAGGGCGCTCTGGAAACACCATATATTTT